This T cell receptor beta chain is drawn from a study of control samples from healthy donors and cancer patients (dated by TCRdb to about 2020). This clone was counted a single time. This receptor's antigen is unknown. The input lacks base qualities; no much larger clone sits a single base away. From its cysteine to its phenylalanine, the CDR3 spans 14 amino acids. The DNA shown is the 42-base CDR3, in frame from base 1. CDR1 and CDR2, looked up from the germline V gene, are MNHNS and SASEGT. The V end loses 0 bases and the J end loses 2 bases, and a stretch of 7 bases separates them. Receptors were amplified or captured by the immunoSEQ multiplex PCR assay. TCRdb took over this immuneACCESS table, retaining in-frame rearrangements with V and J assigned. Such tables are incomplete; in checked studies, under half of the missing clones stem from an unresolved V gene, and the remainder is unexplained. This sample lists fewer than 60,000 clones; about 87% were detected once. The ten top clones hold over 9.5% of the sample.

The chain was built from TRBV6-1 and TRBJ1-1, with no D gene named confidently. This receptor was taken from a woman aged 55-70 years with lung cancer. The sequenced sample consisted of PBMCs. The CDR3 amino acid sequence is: CASSEANINTEAFF. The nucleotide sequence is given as TGTGCCAGCAGTGAAGCGAACATCAACACTGAAGCTTTCTTT.